The 29 T cell receptor beta chains listed next were all sequenced from one sample in a study of T cell responses to AZD1222 COVID-19 vaccine. Measured with immunoSEQ multiplex PCR; TCRdb has only the in-frame clones, and not every one. The sample yields tens of thousands of clones, around nine tenths seen once. Sequenced here: peripheral blood, sampled 28 days after the second AZD1222 dose. The receptors come from an adult who received the AZD1222 COVID-19 vaccine.

The gene calls are TRBV28 and TRBJ1-3, with D perhaps TRBD1 (5 bases). Between the trimmed V and J ends, which lost 5 bases and 0 bases, there was a span of 17 bases. Germline V lookup: CDR1 MDHEN, CDR2 SYDVKM. The CDR3 totals 17 residues. CDR3 in amino acids: CASSGVGDSSSGNTIYF. The DNA for the CDR3 is TGTGCCAGCAGTGGTGTGGGGGACTCCAGCTCTGGAAACACCATATATTTT.

Only a few counts were recorded for this clone. This sequence joins TRBV11-2 and TRBJ2-7; a possible D gene is TRBD2 (6 bases). V lost 7 bases to trimming and J lost 6 bases, with 16 bases between them. CDR1 and CDR2 (germline): SGHAT, FQNNGV. This CDR3 contains 13 residues. The CDR3 sequence is CASNSEGLGEQYF. The CDR3 DNA reads as TGTGCCAGCAACTCGGAGGGCCTCGGCGAGCAGTACTTC.

J is TRBJ1-2 and V is TRBV9; D is uncertain. V was trimmed by 0 bases and J by 4 bases, leaving 10 bases between them. CDR1 and CDR2 (germline): SGDLS, YYNGEE. The CDR3 length is 14 residues. The CDR3 nucleotides read TGTGCCAGCAGCGTAGCCCCCAGTTCCTATGGCTACACCTTC. It encodes CASSVAPSSYGYTF.

The chain joins TRBV25-1 to TRBJ2-5; D perhaps matches TRBD2 (6 bases). The germline CDR1 and CDR2 sequences are MGHDK and SYGVNS. This CDR3 has 15 amino acids. Trimming removed 7 bases from V and 0 bases from J, with 15 bases in between. The CDR3 spells CASTPAGRYQETQYF. In DNA, the CDR3 is TGTGCCAGCACTCCCGCGGGGCGGTACCAAGAGACCCAGTACTTC.

This chain links TRBV4-1 with TRBJ1-2; TRBD1 matches 7 bases. V gave up 3 bases and J gave up 9 bases; unmatched junction bases: 19. The CDR3 covers 17 residues. Germline CDR1 MGHRA, CDR2 YSYEKL. The CDR3 region is CASSQDTRRGLTSSYTF. CDR3 DNA: TGCGCCAGCAGCCAGGATACTAGAAGGGGGCTTACTAGCAGCTACACCTTC.

The chain has TRBV4-1 and TRBJ2-7; D ambiguous. CDR1 MGHRA and CDR2 YSYEKL come from the germline V gene. There are 17 residues in the CDR3. Trimming stripped 3 bases from V and 0 bases from J, with 18 bases between. The CDR3 DNA reads TGCGCCAGCAGCCACGTTGCCGACACCCGGGTCTCCTACGAGCAGTACTTC. It codes for CASSHVADTRVSYEQYF.

The chain recombines TRBV25-1 with TRBJ1-6, with a possible D match to TRBD1 (5 bases). Trimming removed 4 bases at V and 2 bases at J, with 12 bases between. Germline lookup yields CDR1 MGHDK and CDR2 SYGVNS. The CDR3 runs 16 residues. The CDR3: CASSGGRVPYNSPLHF. The CDR3 DNA follows: TGTGCCAGCAGTGGGGGCAGGGTTCCCTATAATTCACCCCTCCACTTT.

The rearrangement joins TRBV3-1 (or the pseudogene TRBV3-2) to TRBJ1-6; D unclear. CDR3 length equals 14 residues. V dropped 1 base and J dropped 10 bases, with 11 bases sitting between them. From germline, CDR1 is LGHDT and CDR2 YNNKEL (reference sequence). The CDR3 DNA reads TGTGCCAGCAGCCAAGGGCAGGAGGGCTCACCCCTCCACTTT. Translation gives CASSQGQEGSPLHF.

The chain combines TRBV4-1 with TRBJ1-5, with TRBD1 matching 10 bases. Losses at the gene ends were 1 base for V and 2 bases for J; bases not matched to a gene: 5. CDR1 and CDR2 from the germline V gene are MGHRA and YSYEKL. This CDR3 has 17 amino acids. CDR3 region: CASSQVMGTGGNQPQHF. In DNA, the CDR3 is TGCGCCAGCAGCCAAGTAATGGGGACAGGGGGCAATCAGCCCCAGCATTTT.

The chain combines TRBV20-1 with TRBJ2-7; 10 bases are shared with TRBD2. The germline V gene has CDR1 DFQATT and CDR2 SNEGSKA (reference sequence). V lost 3 bases to trimming and J lost 4 bases; unmatched junction nucleotides: 6. The CDR3 extends over 14 amino acids. DNA for the CDR3: TGCAGTGCTAGTCTTCCTAGCGGGGGTTACGAGCAGTACTTC. Translated: CSASLPSGGYEQYF.

The genes are TRBV5-4 and TRBJ2-1, with D possibly matching TRBD2 (5 bases). The CDR3 is made up of 15 amino acids. V gave up 0 bases and J gave up 3 bases, with 10 bases separating them. Germline CDR1 SGHNT, CDR2 YYREEE (reference sequence). The CDR3, as DNA: TGTGCCAGCAGCTTGGGCCTAGCCAACTACAATGAGCAGTTCTTC. It is translated as CASSLGLANYNEQFF.

About this clone itself: At one of its ends the junction is not consistent with the germline gene, which may arise from a read error. V and J are TRBV5-3 and TRBJ1-2; no clear D gene. TRBV5-3 counts as an open reading frame of uncertain function. There are 15 residues in the CDR3. For the CDR3, the DNA is TGTGCCAGAGGCTTGCCAGAGCCAGCCAAATATGGCTACACCTTC. As protein: CARGLPEPAKYGYTF.

This clone has more than one count but fewer than ten. The chain carries TRBV13 and TRBJ2-2; TRBD1 matches 8 bases. V dropped 5 bases and J dropped 0; count of bases not matched to a gene: 11. Germline values: CDR1 PRHDT, CDR2 FYEKMQ (reference sequence). CDR3 length equals 18 residues. This chain's CDR3 is CASSPRKTGVANTGELFF. CDR3 coding DNA: TGTGCCAGCAGCCCCCGTAAGACAGGGGTGGCGAACACCGGGGAGCTGTTTTTT.

This clone was seen just once. Within the sample, other DNA sequences also encode this same CDR3. The CDR3, as DNA: TGTGCCACCAGTGCCCGGGGGACAGGGGCCTACGAGCAGTACTTC. Its translation: CATSARGTGAYEQYF. The J gene is TRBJ2-7, the V gene TRBV24-1; 10 positions match TRBD1. From germline, CDR1 is KGHDR and CDR2 SFDVKD. Trimming cost V 5 bases and J 2 bases; bases outside gene matches: 5. The CDR3 consists of 15 residues.

This clone was picked up one time. The rearrangement joins TRBV30 to TRBJ2-3, with D unresolved. CDR3 length: 12 residues. Germline CDR1 GTSNPN, CDR2 SVGIG (reference sequence). The V end was cut by 1 base, the J end by 6 bases, with 8 bases between. The CDR3 nucleotides are TGTGCCTGGAGTGCCCAGGCGGATACGCAGTATTTT. Its protein product is CAWSAQADTQYF.

This chain connects TRBV5-5 to TRBJ2-7; TRBD1 agrees at 8 bases. V shed 1 base, J shed 3 bases, and the junction held 6 bases outside the gene matches. The CDR3 has 15 residues. Germline CDR1 SGHKS, CDR2 YYEKEE (reference sequence). The CDR3 DNA sequence: TGTGCCAGCAGCTTGTATGGGACAGGAAACTACGAGCAGTACTTC. Protein sequence: CASSLYGTGNYEQYF.

The rearrangement joins TRBV7-9 to TRBJ1-3; 8 bases fit TRBD1. J was trimmed by 2 bases and V by 4 bases; bases with no gene match: 1. The CDR3 extends over 14 amino acids. Germline values: CDR1 SEHNR, CDR2 FQNEAQ (reference sequence). Here the CDR3 reads CASSWTGTGNTIYF. The DNA for the CDR3 is TGTGCCAGCAGCTGGACAGGGACTGGAAACACCATATATTTT.

V gene TRBV11-2 combines with J gene TRBJ2-3; D is tentatively TRBD1 or TRBD2 (6 bases each). The CDR3 totals 15 residues. Trimming removed 0 bases from V and 6 bases from J, with 13 bases in between. Germline assignment: CDR1 SGHAT and CDR2 FQNNGV. Here the CDR3 DNA reads TGTGCCAGCAGCTTAGATCCGGGGGCCTTGGATACGCAGTATTTT. Protein: CASSLDPGALDTQYF.

This clone was seen only once. This rearrangement joins TRBV5-1 to TRBJ2-6; unclear D gene. CDR3 length: 15 residues. V lost 0 bases and J lost 0, with 4 bases in between. The V gene's germline CDR1 is SGHRS and CDR2 YFSETQ. CDR3 amino acids: CASSLEGSGANVLTF. The CDR3 region has the DNA TGCGCCAGCAGCTTGGAGGGCTCTGGGGCCAACGTCCTGACTTTC.

V usage is TRBV11-1 and J usage is TRBJ2-3; D unclear. V was shortened by 2 bases and J by 4 bases, with 10 bases between the two germline ends. This CDR3 is built from 14 residues. Looked up from germline, CDR1 is SGHAT and CDR2 is FQDESV (reference sequence). In DNA, the CDR3 is TGTGCCAGCAGCTTAAGATCCATTCCAGATACGCAGTATTTT. Encoded protein: CASSLRSIPDTQYF. The full variable domain, its missing parts supplied by reference TRBV11-1 and TRBJ2-3, is EAEVAQSPRYKITEKSQAVAFWCDPISGHATLYWYRQILGQGPELLVQFQDESVVDDSQLPKDRFSAERLKGVDSTLKIQPAELGDSAMYLCASSLRSIPDTQYFGPGTRLTVL.

The chain carries TRBV5-1 and TRBJ2-2, with D tentatively TRBD1 (5 bases). The V end lost 2 bases, the J end lost 3 bases, and 8 bases lay between the germline ends. CDR1 is SGHRS and CDR2 is YFSETQ in the germline V gene. This CDR3 is built from 14 residues. The CDR3 spells CASSFQGDTGELFF. CDR3 DNA: TGCGCCAGCAGCTTCCAGGGCGACACCGGGGAGCTGTTTTTT.

The chain links TRBV30 to TRBJ2-2; D is unresolved. V gave up 3 bases and J gave up 2 bases, with 10 bases separating them. Germline lookup yields CDR1 GTSNPN and CDR2 SVGIG (reference sequence). There are 14 residues in the CDR3. CDR3 DNA sequence: TGTGCCTGGAGAAGAGACCTAAACACCGGGGAGCTGTTTTTT. Translated: CAWRRDLNTGELFF.

CDR3 bases: TGTGTCAGAAGCGTATATCACCAGGCCCGGGGCACAGATACGCAGTATTTT. Encoded protein: CVRSVYHQARGTDTQYF. This chain uses TRBV7-5 with TRBJ2-3. TRBV7-5 is labeled a pseudogene. The CDR3 runs to 17 residues.

The CDR3 sequence is CASSFISRAEAFF. The DNA for the CDR3 is TGTGCCAGCAGCTTTATATCCCGGGCTGAAGCTTTCTTT. The V and J genes are TRBV5-4 and TRBJ1-1; no clear D gene. Germline V gene data show CDR1 as SGHNT and CDR2 as YYREEE (reference sequence). This CDR3 spans 13 amino acids. V lost 2 bases to trimming and J lost 6 bases, with 11 bases between them.

V and J are TRBV4-1 and TRBJ2-2, with D unclear. Germline loops: CDR1 MGHRA, CDR2 YSYEKL. The V end was cut by 1 base, the J end by 8 bases, with 5 bases between. The CDR3 extends over 12 amino acids. The CDR3 loop reads CASSQVGGELFF. CDR3 DNA sequence: TGCGCCAGCAGCCAAGTTGGAGGGGAGCTGTTTTTT.

This clone has a handful of counts. This sequence joins TRBV21-1 and TRBJ2-7; TRBD1, the table's D call, was not compared with the DNA. TRBV21-1 is classified as a pseudogene. The CDR3 loop spans 16 amino acids. The CDR3 nucleotides read TGTGCCAGTCTGGGGATGGACAGGATTTCTTATTACGAGCAGTACTTC. Its translation: CASLGMDRISYYEQYF.

CDR3 sequence: CASSRRGNSPLHF. Here the CDR3 DNA reads TGTGCCAGCAGTCGGAGGGGTAATTCACCCCTCCACTTT. The chain employs TRBV28 and TRBJ1-6; D might be TRBD1 (5 bases). The germline V gene encodes CDR1 MDHEN and CDR2 SYDVKM. V lost 5 bases, J lost 6 bases, and 8 bases lay in between. This CDR3 spans 13 amino acids. The full variable domain, its missing parts supplied by reference TRBV28 and TRBJ1-6, is DVKVTQSSRYLVKRTGEKVFLECVQDMDHENMFWYRQDPGLGLRLIYFSYDVKMKEKGDIPEGYSVSREKKERFSLILESASTNQTSMYLCASSRRGNSPLHFGNGTRLTVT.

This chain links TRBV19 with TRBJ1-1; the D gene is possibly TRBD1 (5 bases). This CDR3 spans 15 amino acids. The V gene lost 5 bases and the J gene lost 1 base, with 14 bases spanning the gap. CDR1 is LNHDA, CDR2 SQIVND, per germline (reference sequence). Here the CDR3 reads CASSRSGRWNTEAFF. The CDR3 DNA sequence: TGTGCCAGTAGTCGGTCGGGACGGTGGAACACTGAAGCTTTCTTT.

The chain recombines TRBV6-4 with TRBJ1-1; no firm D call. The CDR3 spans 13 residues. CDR1 and CDR2 (germline): MRHNA, SNTAGT. Trimming pared 4 bases from V and 2 bases from J, leaving 8 bases between. Here the CDR3 DNA reads TGTGCCAGCAGTGCAACCTCAAACACTGAAGCTTTCTTT. Translation: CASSATSNTEAFF.